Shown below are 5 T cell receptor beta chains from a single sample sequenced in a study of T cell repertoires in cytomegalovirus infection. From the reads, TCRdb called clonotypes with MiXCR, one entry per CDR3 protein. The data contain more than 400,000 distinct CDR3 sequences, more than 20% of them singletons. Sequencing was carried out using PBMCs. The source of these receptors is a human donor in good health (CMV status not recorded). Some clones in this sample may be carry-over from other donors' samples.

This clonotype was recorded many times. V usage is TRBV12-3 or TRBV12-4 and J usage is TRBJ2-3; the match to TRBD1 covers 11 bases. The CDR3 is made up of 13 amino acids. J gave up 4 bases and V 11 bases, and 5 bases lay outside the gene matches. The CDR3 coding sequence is TGTGCCTCAAGGACAGGGGGCGCAGATACGCAGTATTTT. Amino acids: CASRTGGADTQYF.

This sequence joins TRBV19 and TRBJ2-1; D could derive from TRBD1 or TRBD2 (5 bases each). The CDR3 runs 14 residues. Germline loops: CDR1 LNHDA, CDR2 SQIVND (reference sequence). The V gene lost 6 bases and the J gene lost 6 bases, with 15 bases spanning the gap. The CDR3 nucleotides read TGTGCCAGTAGCATCCGTCTCGGGACCAATGAGCAGTTCTTC. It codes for CASSIRLGTNEQFF.

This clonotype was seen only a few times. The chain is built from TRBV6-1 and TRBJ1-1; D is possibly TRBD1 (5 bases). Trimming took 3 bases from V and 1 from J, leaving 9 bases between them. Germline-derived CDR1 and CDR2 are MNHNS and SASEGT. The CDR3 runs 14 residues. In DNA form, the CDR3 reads TGTGCCAGCAGTGAGGGGACCAGGAACACTGAAGCTTTCTTT. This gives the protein CASSEGTRNTEAFF.

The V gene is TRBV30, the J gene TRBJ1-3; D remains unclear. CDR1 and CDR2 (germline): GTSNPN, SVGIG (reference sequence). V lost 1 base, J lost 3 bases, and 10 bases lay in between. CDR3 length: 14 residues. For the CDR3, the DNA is TGTGCCTGGAGTGACGCCATAGGTGGAAACACCATATATTTT. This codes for CAWSDAIGGNTIYF.

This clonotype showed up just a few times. CDR3 bases: TGCACCCCCTTGGCCAGCGGGAGGGGCACCGGGGAGCTGTTTTTT. Translation: CTPLASGRGTGELFF. The rearrangement joins TRBV29-1 to TRBJ2-2, with 10 positions matching TRBD2. CDR3 length: 15 residues. CDR1 is SQVTM and CDR2 is ANQGSEA in the germline V gene.